The 27 T cell receptor beta chains below all came from one sample that was sequenced in a study of blood T cell repertoires in COVID-19. Generated by immunoSEQ multiplex PCR, the TCRdb table keeps only in-frame clones and is missing some. The data contain some 94,000 clones, around 83% of them singletons. Input material: peripheral blood. These receptors all stem from a man between 65 and 79 years old with active or convalescent COVID-19.

V usage is TRBV6-5 and J usage is TRBJ2-2; no firm D call. Germline CDR1 reads MNHEY; CDR2 reads SVGAGI. This CDR3 contains 15 residues. V shed 0 bases and J shed 4 bases, with 9 bases lying between them. The CDR3 here is CASSYSTLSTGELFF. The CDR3 DNA follows: TGTGCCAGCAGTTACTCTACCTTGAGCACCGGGGAGCTGTTTTTT.

This rearrangement joins TRBV5-6 to TRBJ1-1; D unresolved. Trimming took 5 bases from V and 0 from J, leaving 14 bases between them. Germline CDR1 and CDR2: SGHDT and YYEEEE. The CDR3 has 15 residues. DNA of the CDR3: TGTGCCAGCAGGGGGAGTGGCAGGCTGAACACTGAAGCTTTCTTT. This encodes CASRGSGRLNTEAFF. Supplemented by reference TRBV5-6 and TRBJ1-1, the full variable domain reads DAGVTQSPTHLIKTRGQQVTLRCSPKSGHDTVSWYQQALGQGPQFIFQYYEEEERQRGNFPDRFSGHQFPNYSSELNVNALLLGDSALYLCASRGSGRLNTEAFFGQGTRLTVV.

V usage is TRBV7-9 and J usage is TRBJ2-2; D perhaps matches TRBD2 (5 bases). This CDR3 has 14 amino acids. The V and J ends lost 4 bases and 1 base respectively, with 7 bases between them. Germline CDR1 reads SEHNR; CDR2 reads FQNEAQ (reference sequence). CDR3 loop: CASSSSGNTGELFF. The CDR3 DNA follows: TGTGCCAGCAGCTCGAGCGGGAACACCGGGGAGCTGTTTTTT.

The rearrangement joins TRBV30 to TRBJ2-2, with D tentatively TRBD1 (5 bases). From germline, CDR1 is GTSNPN and CDR2 SVGIG (reference sequence). This CDR3 has 14 amino acids. V was cut by 3 bases and J by 1 base, with 9 bases left in between. In DNA, the CDR3 is TGTGCCTGGAGAAAGGGGATGAACACCGGGGAGCTGTTTTTT. The encoded protein is CAWRKGMNTGELFF. The full variable domain, rest sourced from reference TRBV30 and TRBJ2-2, is SQTIHQWPATLVQPVGSPLSLECTVEGTSNPNLYWYRQAAGRGLQLLFYSVGIGQISSEVPQNLSASRPQDRQFILSSKKLLLSDSGFYLCAWRKGMNTGELFFGEGSRLTVL.

This chain links TRBV27 with TRBJ1-2; 9 nucleotides align to TRBD1. V trimming: 5 bases; J trimming: 2 bases; junction bases outside the gene matches: 3. Germline CDR1 reads MNHEY; CDR2 reads SMNVEV (reference sequence). The CDR3 is made up of 14 amino acids. Here the CDR3 DNA reads TGTGCCAGCAGTCGGGACAGGGTCAACTATGGCTACACCTTC. This sequence encodes CASSRDRVNYGYTF.

The chain carries TRBV30 and TRBJ2-2, with a possible D match to TRBD1 (6 bases). The CDR3 covers 13 residues. The germline gives CDR1 GTSNPN, CDR2 SVGIG (reference sequence). V gave up 2 bases and J gave up 3 bases, with 7 bases separating them. The CDR3 region is CAWSYRDTGELFF. Written as DNA, the CDR3 is TGTGCCTGGAGTTACAGGGACACCGGGGAGCTGTTTTTT.

The chain has TRBV2 and TRBJ1-6, with 8 bases that match TRBD1. Looked up from germline, CDR1 is SNHLY and CDR2 is FYNNEI. This CDR3 comprises 15 residues. Germline trimming cut 4 bases from V and 8 bases from J; bases unmatched to any gene: 7. CDR3 bases: TGTGCCAGCAGTGGCGGGACAGGTGGTTATTCACCCCTCCACTTT. It is translated as CASSGGTGGYSPLHF.

A few counts support this clone. This chain links TRBV18 with TRBJ1-1, with 7 bases matching TRBD1. Looked up from germline, CDR1 is KGHSH and CDR2 is LQKENI. V dropped 7 bases and J dropped 1; count of bases not matched to a gene: 9. This CDR3 spans 15 amino acids. The CDR3 region has the DNA TGTGCCAGCTACCCGACAGGGAATGGGAACACTGAAGCTTTCTTT. It translates to CASYPTGNGNTEAFF.

This chain uses TRBV5-6 with TRBJ2-5; D uncertain. Germline CDR1 reads SGHDT; CDR2 reads YYEEEE. This CDR3 has 14 residues. V dropped 0 bases and J dropped 4 bases, with 10 bases sitting between them. This CDR3 reads CASSLVRRAETQYF. CDR3 nucleotide sequence: TGTGCCAGCAGCTTGGTCAGGCGCGCAGAGACCCAGTACTTC.

The chain uses TRBV28 and TRBJ2-7, with D tentatively TRBD2 (6 bases). This CDR3 has 15 residues. The germline gives CDR1 MDHEN, CDR2 SYDVKM. V lost 6 bases, J lost 3 bases, and 18 bases lay in between. CDR3: CASSRPGLSYYEQYF. DNA for the CDR3: TGTGCCAGCAGCAGACCAGGACTATCCTACTACGAGCAGTACTTC. The full variable domain, its missing parts supplied by reference TRBV28 and TRBJ2-7, is DVKVTQSSRYLVKRTGEKVFLECVQDMDHENMFWYRQDPGLGLRLIYFSYDVKMKEKGDIPEGYSVSREKKERFSLILESASTNQTSMYLCASSRPGLSYYEQYFGPGTRLTVT.

The chain joins TRBV15 to TRBJ1-1; 9 bases match TRBD1. J was trimmed by 0 bases and V by 3 bases; bases with no gene match: 2. The CDR3 has 15 amino acids. Germline CDR1 is LNHNV and CDR2 is YYDKDF (reference sequence). CDR3 in DNA: TGTGCCACCAGCAGGGACAGGGGTTTGAACACTGAAGCTTTCTTT. Encoded protein: CATSRDRGLNTEAFF.

The chain carries TRBV5-1 and TRBJ2-5; possibly TRBD1 for D (5 bases). The V end was cut by 0 bases, the J end by 5 bases, with 14 bases between. The CDR3 covers 15 residues. Germline assignment: CDR1 SGHRS and CDR2 YFSETQ. Here the CDR3 reads CASSLGQGGRETQYF. In nucleotides, the CDR3 is TGCGCCAGCAGCTTGGGGCAGGGCGGCAGGGAGACCCAGTACTTC.

The chain links TRBV4-1 to TRBJ1-1; TRBD1 agrees at 8 bases. Germline loops: CDR1 MGHRA, CDR2 YSYEKL. V was pared by 2 bases and J by 4 bases, with 9 bases of the junction left unmatched. CDR3 length: 16 residues. The DNA of the CDR3 is TGCGCCAGCAGCCAAAGGGAGGACAGGGTGGTCACTGAAGCTTTCTTT. Encoded protein: CASSQREDRVVTEAFF.

This chain connects TRBV7-9 to TRBJ1-1; D ambiguous. The CDR3 is made up of 14 amino acids. The V gene lost 3 bases and the J gene lost 4 bases, with 12 bases spanning the gap. CDR1 and CDR2 (germline): SEHNR, FQNEAQ (reference sequence). CDR3 sequence: CASSLDGIRTEAFF. CDR3 sequence (DNA): TGTGCCAGCAGCTTGGACGGGATTCGCACTGAAGCTTTCTTT.

The J gene is TRBJ1-1, the V gene TRBV6-1; 10 nucleotides line up with TRBD1. This CDR3 is 14 amino acids long. V was clipped by 1 base and J by 10 bases; unmatched bases: 6. Germline V CDR1 and CDR2: MNHNS, SASEGT. CDR3 protein: CASSEGGTGDRAFF. The CDR3, as DNA: TGTGCCAGCAGTGAAGGGGGGACAGGGGATAGAGCTTTCTTT.

This rearrangement joins TRBV6-2 or TRBV6-3 to TRBJ1-6; 9 bases fit TRBD1. The CDR3 consists of 15 residues. Germline V gene sequence: CDR1 MNHEY, CDR2 SVGEGT. V lost 4 bases, J lost 10 bases, and 8 bases stayed unmatched. The CDR3 DNA reads as TGTGCCAGCAGTTCCCACGGGACAGGGCCCTCACCCCTCCACTTT. It codes for CASSSHGTGPSPLHF.

In its sample, this clone was seen a few times. The rearrangement uses TRBV6-2 or TRBV6-3 and TRBJ2-7, with TRBD2 as a possible D gene (5 bases). V lost 2 bases to trimming and J lost 4 bases, with 15 bases between them. This CDR3 spans 15 amino acids. The germline gives CDR1 MNHEY, CDR2 SVGEGT. CDR3: CASSYGISRDYEQYF. CDR3 bases: TGTGCCAGCAGTTACGGTATTAGCCGGGATTACGAGCAGTACTTC.

The chain links TRBV7-8 to TRBJ2-6; TRBD1 matches at 9 bases. CDR3 length: 17 amino acids. The ends lost 3 bases at V and 3 bases at J; junction bases unmatched: 6. CDR1 SGHVS and CDR2 FQNEAQ come from the germline V gene. This CDR3 is CASSLTTGGIGANVLTF. CDR3 DNA sequence: TGTGCCAGCAGCTTGACGACAGGGGGTATTGGGGCCAACGTCCTGACTTTC.

This chain joins TRBV28 and TRBJ1-2; 10 positions match TRBD1. Trimming took 3 bases from V and 5 from J; bases not matched to a gene: 0. The CDR3 is made up of 13 amino acids. Germline CDR1 reads MDHEN; CDR2 reads SYDVKM. The CDR3 DNA reads as TGTGCCAGCAGTTTGGGACAGGGGTATGGCTACACCTTC. The encoded protein is CASSLGQGYGYTF.

CDR3 DNA: TGTGCCAGCAGTTCCGGACAGGGTGGGTTGAATGAGCAGTTCTTC. Residues: CASSSGQGGLNEQFF. The rearrangement uses TRBV28 and TRBJ2-1; 8 bases are a match to TRBD1. CDR3 length equals 15 residues. The germline gives CDR1 MDHEN, CDR2 SYDVKM. V shed 4 bases, J shed 7 bases, and the junction held 9 bases outside the gene matches.

The chain is built from TRBV6-5 and TRBJ2-2, with 9 nucleotides matching TRBD1. The CDR3 runs to 15 residues. The germline V gene has CDR1 MNHEY and CDR2 SVGAGI. The V segment lost 6 bases and the J segment 4 bases; nucleotides outside the gene matches: 6. The CDR3 sequence is CASRGTGLPTGELFF. The CDR3 DNA reads as TGTGCCAGCAGAGGGACAGGGCTGCCCACCGGGGAGCTGTTTTTT.

V is TRBV2 and J is TRBJ1-5; D is possibly TRBD1 (5 bases). The CDR3 covers 15 residues. Germline V gene sequence: CDR1 SNHLY, CDR2 FYNNEI. Trimming pared 7 bases from V and 4 bases from J, leaving 17 bases between. DNA of the CDR3: TGTGCCAGCACCCGGGCGGGGGTTGGGAATCAGCCCCAGCATTTT. Translating gives CASTRAGVGNQPQHF.

The V and J genes are TRBV9 and TRBJ1-1; TRBD1 agrees at 8 bases. CDR1 is SGDLS and CDR2 is YYNGEE in the germline V gene. This CDR3 spans 18 amino acids. V gave up 4 bases and J gave up 0 bases; unmatched junction bases: 14. The chain's CDR3 is CASSPRTGPVLVNTEAFF. The CDR3 DNA sequence: TGTGCCAGCAGCCCTCGGACAGGGCCGGTTCTCGTGAACACTGAAGCTTTCTTT. Variable domain in full (rest from reference TRBV9 and TRBJ1-1): DSGVTQTPKHLITATGQRVTLRCSPRSGDLSVYWYQQSLDQGLQFLIQYYNGEERAKGNILERFSAQQFPDLHSELNLSSLELGDSALYFCASSPRTGPVLVNTEAFFGQGTRLTVV.

The chain is built from TRBV7-6 and TRBJ2-7, with D possibly being TRBD1 (5 bases). The CDR3 sequence is 17 residues long. The germline V gene has CDR1 SGHVS and CDR2 FNYEAQ. V dropped 5 bases and J dropped 4 bases, with 24 bases sitting between them. This CDR3 reads CASSPVETRAMLYEQYF. In DNA form, the CDR3 reads TGTGCCAGCAGCCCAGTCGAGACCAGGGCGATGCTATACGAGCAGTACTTC.

Concerning this clone: Compared with germline, one end of the junction differs, possibly owing to a read error. This chain joins TRBV2 and TRBJ2-7; 10 nucleotides line up with TRBD1. Germline-derived CDR1 and CDR2 are SNHLY and FYNNEI. CDR3 length: 11 amino acids. The CDR3 loop is CASSEVTGGNF. Written as DNA, the CDR3 is TGTGCCAGCAGTGAAGTGACAGGGGGCAACTTC.

The chain combines TRBV6-4 with TRBJ2-5; the D gene is possibly TRBD2 (8 bases). The CDR3 extends over 15 amino acids. The germline gives CDR1 MRHNA, CDR2 SNTAGT. V gave up 7 bases and J gave up 3 bases, with 18 bases separating them. CDR3 sequence: CASNDSGDSEETQYF. The DNA for the CDR3 is TGTGCCAGCAACGATAGCGGGGACAGTGAAGAGACCCAGTACTTC.

The rearrangement joins TRBV3-1 (or the pseudogene TRBV3-2) to TRBJ2-1, with TRBD1 matching 7 bases. Germline-derived CDR1 and CDR2 are LGHDT and YNNKEL (reference sequence). V was pared by 0 bases and J by 6 bases, with 11 bases of the junction left unmatched. This CDR3 spans 17 amino acids. CDR3 loop: CASSQEGRGRGFNEQFF. CDR3 coding DNA: TGTGCCAGCAGCCAAGAAGGCCGGGGCAGGGGGTTCAATGAGCAGTTCTTC.